This T cell receptor (beta chain) was recovered during a study of vaccination effects on CD4 cells after COVID-19 (dated by TCRdb to the early 2020s). With regard to the full study: Participants received two doses of either the BNT162b2 or the mRNA-1273 mRNA SARS-CoV-2 vaccine. Pre-vaccine samples from two convalescent patients were drawn 16 days and one week before the first dose, 142 and 148 days after COVID-19 diagnosis. SARS-CoV-2 spike-specific CD4+ TCR repertoires from before and after mRNA vaccination were compared in COVID-19 convalescent patients and in infection-naive vaccine recipients. A total of 10 COVID-19 convalescent patients and a handful of SARS-CoV-2-naive healthy vaccine recipients were included in the full study. Cultures from other donors in the study were sequenced using the Oncomine TCR Beta short-read assay on an Illumina iSeq 100.

Library preparation was by the immunoSEQ multiplex PCR assay. TCR beta CDR3 sequencing was performed on DNA from the cultured, isolated CD4+ T cells. The authors processed their data as follows. Non-productive TCR sequences were removed, reads were trimmed to the CDR3 region, and CDR3s of at least 7 amino acids were retained. Antigen-specific clonotypes were identified using the MANAFEST web app by comparison of expansion in peptide wells against reference cultures. For clones to be considered positive, expansion at FDR<0.05 versus reference and all other wells, an odds ratio above 5, and a frequency above 0.1% in two replicate wells were required. A clonotype was called cross-reactive if it was significantly expanded both in SARS-CoV-2 spike wells and in at least one common cold coronavirus spike condition. CDR3 similarity was assessed by Levenshtein distance using the stringdist R package, and unrooted trees were constructed with ape in R 3.6.1. TCRdb provides this immuneACCESS table in a form limited to in-frame rearrangements. Some clones are lacking; in checked studies, under half of them reflect an unresolved V gene, and why the rest are absent is not known. The V and J calls and the clone size are those of that table, but D and trimming were determined from the DNA. The sample has about 34,000 clones on record, approximately 73% of them singletons. The ten largest clones take up about 35% of the sample.

What the authors observed across the whole study: Only a small number of convalescent patients were included, and no early post-infection timepoints were available, which limited the study. Both infection-induced and vaccine-induced clones contracted markedly at late post-vaccination timepoints, which is consistent with waning T cell responses. In convalescent patients, the post-vaccine spike-reactive repertoire consisted mainly of new vaccine-induced clones, largely distinct from infection-induced clones.

A note on this clone: Its antigen has not been determined. The sample holds no much larger clone one base away, and base qualities are not on file.

V loses 1 base of germline sequence and J loses 4 bases, and the interval between the two ends is 9 bases. From the cysteine through the phenylalanine, the CDR3 covers 13 amino acids. Here the CDR3 DNA is all that survives: 39 bases in frame from base 1. In the ViraFEST assay, PBMC were stimulated with viral peptide pools, and TCR sequencing was then used to find antigen-specific CD4+ T cell clonotypes based on their expansion. After 10 to 11 days of culture, CD4+ T cells were isolated with the EasySep CD4+ T cell isolation kit. PCR-confirmed SARS-CoV-2 infection had occurred in convalescent patients between March and December 2020, before the Alpha, Beta and Delta variants emerged in the United States. Each well held 2 million to 2.5 million PBMC cultured in IMDM containing roughly 5% human AB serum, roughly 9.6 IU/ml IL-2 and gentamicin, along with approximately 10 ug/ml peptides. Half of the culture medium was replaced with fresh IL-2-containing medium on days 3 and 7. Each peptide stimulation condition was cultured in triplicate wells unless otherwise noted. Using Ficoll-Paque Plus gradient centrifugation, PBMC were separated from whole blood and then either used fresh or cryopreserved at -140C. The QIAamp micro DNA kit was used to extract genomic DNA from the cultured CD4+ T cells.

The sample consisted of CD4+ T cells from PBMCs cultured with a peptide pool, taken before COVID-19 vaccination. This clonotype was sampled from a human donor who had a prior SARS-CoV-2 infection. The rearrangement combines TRBV5-3 with TRBJ2-7; TRBD2 is a weak D gene call, 6 bases matching. TRBV5-3 is an open reading frame whose function is uncertain. The DNA reads TGTGCCAGAAGCTTGATCGGGGGATACGAGCAGTACTTC. Translation gives CARSLIGGYEQYF.